This T cell receptor (beta chain) was observed in a study of Ad26.COV2.S vaccination and SARS-CoV-2 variants. For the study at large: Doses of Ad26.COV2.S were injected into muscle once or twice, 56 days apart.

Study-wide points: Following vaccination, spike-specific CD8+ and CD4+ T cell responses reportedly exhibited substantial breadth.

Treatment here: 15 to 20 received Ad26.COV2.S at low or high dose, single or two shots; about 5 received placebo; per-sample allocation not given. Sampling took place 63 days after the first vaccine or placebo injection. Donor was an adult aged 18-55 years in Boston. This table comes from immunoSEQ multiplex PCR, and its TCRdb copy is limited to in-frame clones, with some not included. The sample holds fewer than 400,000 clones, around 91% seen once. As for this clone: What it binds is not known.

CDR1 and CDR2 (germline): MDHEN, SYDVKM. Trimming removed 3 bases from V and 4 bases from J; junction bases left unmatched: 1. The CDR3 has 14 residues. The clonotype comes from a person between 18 and 59 years old who received the Ad26.COV2.S COVID-19 vaccine or a placebo. V and J are TRBV28 and TRBJ2-1, with TRBD1 identical over 9 bases. This sample comprised peripheral blood, obtained in a trial of Ad26.COV2.S vaccine versus placebo. Here the CDR3 reads CASSFGTGYNEQFF. Written as DNA, the CDR3 is TGTGCCAGCAGTTTCGGGACAGGGTACAATGAGCAGTTCTTC. Based on the CDR3 plus reference TRBV28 and TRBJ2-1, the full variable domain is DVKVTQSSRYLVKRTGEKVFLECVQDMDHENMFWYRQDPGLGLRLIYFSYDVKMKEKGDIPEGYSVSREKKERFSLILESASTNQTSMYLCASSFGTGYNEQFFGPGTRLTVL.